These 7 T cell receptor beta chains were all obtained from the same sample, sequenced in a study of T cell responses to AZD1222 COVID-19 vaccine. Measured with immunoSEQ multiplex PCR; TCRdb has only the in-frame clones, and not every one. The sample includes tens of thousands of clones, about 91% of them seen just once. Sample: peripheral blood, taken 28 days after the second dose of the MenACWY control vaccine. Receptors were obtained from an adult who received the MenACWY meningococcal vaccine as a control.

This clone showed up just once. The gene calls are TRBV6-1 and TRBJ1-5; 11 bases are a match to TRBD1. Germline V lookup: CDR1 MNHNS, CDR2 SASEGT. The CDR3 is made up of 15 amino acids. Trimming cost V 3 bases and J 6 bases; bases outside gene matches: 4. CDR3 nucleotides: TGTGCCAGCAGTGAGGGACAGGGGGTCACTCAGCCCCAGCATTTT. Translating it yields CASSEGQGVTQPQHF.

The rearrangement uses TRBV27 and TRBJ1-2; D might be TRBD1 (5 bases). Trimming stripped 2 bases from V and 8 bases from J, with 18 bases between. This CDR3 spans 15 amino acids. CDR1 MNHEY and CDR2 SMNVEV come from the germline V gene (reference sequence). Here the CDR3 DNA reads TGTGCCAGCAGTTTACGGAGCCTGGGGGTCAGGGGCTACACCTTC. This translates into CASSLRSLGVRGYTF.

This sequence joins TRBV6-6 and TRBJ1-1; D call uncertain. The ends were cut back, 6 bases at V and 2 bases at J, with 4 bases in the middle. Germline CDR1 reads MNHNY; CDR2 reads SVGAGI (reference sequence). This CDR3 is 11 amino acids long. CDR3 nucleotides: TGTGCCAGCAGGCTTAACACTGAAGCTTTCTTT. Amino acid sequence: CASRLNTEAFF.

V is TRBV5-6 and J is TRBJ2-5; tentatively, D is TRBD2 (5 bases). The CDR3 spans 14 residues. Germline CDR1 SGHDT, CDR2 YYEEEE. The ends were cut back, 1 base at V and 3 bases at J, with 10 bases in the middle. CDR3 sequence reads: CASSLSGLEETQYF. For the CDR3, the DNA is TGTGCCAGCAGCTTGTCTGGACTGGAAGAGACCCAGTACTTC.

The chain is built from TRBV7-9 and TRBJ2-7; 11 bases are shared with TRBD1. The CDR3 is made up of 16 amino acids. J lost 3 bases, V lost 5 bases, and 9 bases had no gene match. The germline gives CDR1 SEHNR, CDR2 FQNEAQ (reference sequence). The CDR3, as DNA: TGTGCCAGCAGCCGAGGACAGGGGGCGATCAGCTACGAGCAGTACTTC. This gives the protein CASSRGQGAISYEQYF.

The chain is built from TRBV3-1 (or the pseudogene TRBV3-2) and TRBJ2-2; D uncertain. CDR3 length: 16 residues. V lost 1 base to trimming and J lost 6 bases, with 15 bases between them. Germline lookup yields CDR1 LGHDT and CDR2 YNNKEL (reference sequence). The CDR3 sequence: CASSQGQVRYPGELFF. CDR3 coding DNA: TGTGCCAGCAGCCAAGGTCAGGTTCGTTACCCCGGGGAGCTGTTTTTT.

V gene TRBV6-5 combines with J gene TRBJ1-4; no definite D call. From germline, CDR1 is MNHEY and CDR2 SVGAGI. CDR3 length: 14 amino acids. V dropped 5 bases and J dropped 4 bases, with 11 bases sitting between them. DNA of the CDR3: TGTGCCAGCAGTCGCAGTGGTGGTAATGAAAAACTGTTTTTT. It codes for CASSRSGGNEKLFF.